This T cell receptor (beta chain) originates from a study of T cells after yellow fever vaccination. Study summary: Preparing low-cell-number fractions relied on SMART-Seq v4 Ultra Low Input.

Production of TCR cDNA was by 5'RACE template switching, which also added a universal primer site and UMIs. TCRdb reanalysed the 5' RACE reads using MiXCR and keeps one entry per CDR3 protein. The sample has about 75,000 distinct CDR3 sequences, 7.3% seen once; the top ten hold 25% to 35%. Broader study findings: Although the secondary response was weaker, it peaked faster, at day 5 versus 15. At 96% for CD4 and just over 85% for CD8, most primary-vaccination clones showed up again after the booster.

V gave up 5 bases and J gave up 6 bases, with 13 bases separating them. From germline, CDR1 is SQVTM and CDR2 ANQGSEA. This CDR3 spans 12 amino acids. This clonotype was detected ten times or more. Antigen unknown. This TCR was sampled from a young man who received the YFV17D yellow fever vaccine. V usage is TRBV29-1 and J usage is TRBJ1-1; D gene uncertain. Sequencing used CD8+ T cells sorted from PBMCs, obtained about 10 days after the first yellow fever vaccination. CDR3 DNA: TGCAGCGTTCTTCCGGGGTGGGCTGAAGCTTTCTTT. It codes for CSVLPGWAEAFF.